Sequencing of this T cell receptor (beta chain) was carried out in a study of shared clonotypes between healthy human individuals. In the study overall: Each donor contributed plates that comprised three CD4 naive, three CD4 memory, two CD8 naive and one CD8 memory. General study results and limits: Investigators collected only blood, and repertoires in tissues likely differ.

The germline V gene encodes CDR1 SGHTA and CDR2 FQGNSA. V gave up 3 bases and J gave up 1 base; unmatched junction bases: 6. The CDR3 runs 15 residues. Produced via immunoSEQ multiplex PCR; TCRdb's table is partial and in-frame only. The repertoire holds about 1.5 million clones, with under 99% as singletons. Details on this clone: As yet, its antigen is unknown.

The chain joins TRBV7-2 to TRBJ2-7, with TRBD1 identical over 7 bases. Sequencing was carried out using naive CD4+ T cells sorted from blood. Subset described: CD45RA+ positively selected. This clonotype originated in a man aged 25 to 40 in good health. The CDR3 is CASSFRDSYSYEQYF. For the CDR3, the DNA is TGTGCCAGCAGCTTTCGGGACAGCTATTCCTACGAGCAGTACTTC.